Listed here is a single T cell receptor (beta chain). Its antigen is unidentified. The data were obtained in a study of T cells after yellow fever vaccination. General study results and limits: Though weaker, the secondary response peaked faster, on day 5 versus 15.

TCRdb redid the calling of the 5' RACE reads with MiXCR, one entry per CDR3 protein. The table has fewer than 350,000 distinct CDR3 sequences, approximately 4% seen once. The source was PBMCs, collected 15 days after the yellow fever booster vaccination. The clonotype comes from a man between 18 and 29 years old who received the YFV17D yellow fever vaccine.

CDR3 residues: CASSQAGSGESPLHF. The CDR3 DNA follows: TGCGCCAGCAGCCAAGCCGGGTCAGGGGAATCACCCCTCCACTTT. V and J are TRBV4-1 and TRBJ1-6; weak D call: TRBD1 (6 bases). This CDR3 is built from 15 residues. Germline V lookup: CDR1 MGHRA, CDR2 YSYEKL. The V end lost 1 base, the J end lost 10 bases, and 14 bases lay between the germline ends.